This TCR beta chain was captured in a study of blood T cells in healthy people across ages. Study-level findings and limits: There was a strong correlation between TCR beta diversity and naive T cell percentage.

Then a second PCR, running roughly 7 to 11 cycles, was carried out with a sample-barcoded 5' primer and a J-beta primer mix. TCRdb itself ran the 5' RACE reads through MiXCR, one entry per CDR3 protein. Of about 800,000 distinct CDR3 sequences in the sample, roughly 64% were seen once. Germline CDR1 is DFQATT and CDR2 is SNEGSKA (reference sequence). This CDR3 comprises 12 residues. Trimming removed 5 bases from V and 3 bases from J, with 8 bases in between. Comment on this clonotype: The target antigen is unknown.

The V gene is TRBV20-1, the J gene TRBJ2-1, with D uncertain. This TCR was recovered from a man aged 25-40 years in good health. The specimen sequenced was blood. The CDR3 DNA sequence: TGCAGTGCTGGCCAATTCTACAATGAGCAGTTCTTC. Protein: CSAGQFYNEQFF.